This T cell receptor beta chain appears in the sequencing data of a study of Graves' ophthalmopathy and Graves' hyperthyroidism. Exclusion criteria comprised other autoimmune diseases, uncontrolled infections, pregnancy or lactation in patients. Out of around 10 ml of fresh peripheral blood, PBMCs were obtained. V was clipped by 5 bases and J by 8 bases; unmatched bases: 8. CDR3 length: 14 amino acids. Germline V gene sequence: CDR1 SQVTM, CDR2 ANQGSEA. Points on this clonotype: The target antigen is unknown.

The authors amplified TCR beta CDR3 regions from RNA transcripts. First-round RT-PCR employed HTBI primers, with a second-round multiplex PCR after it. In TCRdb, the multiplex PCR reads were re-called with MiXCR into one record per CDR3 protein. The sample yields 740,000 or so distinct CDR3 sequences, about 44% seen once. Study-wide results and limits: Using 13 signatures, a model distinguished ophthalmopathy from stable hyperthyroidism, reaching around 86% sensitivity and 70% to 83% specificity. Forecasting of ophthalmopathy progression by the model achieved around 71% sensitivity and approximately 72% specificity.

This TCR was sampled from an adult man with Graves' ophthalmopathy. The J gene is TRBJ2-6, the V gene TRBV29-1; the match to TRBD1 covers 8 bases. The sequenced sample consisted of peripheral blood. CDR3 amino acids: CSVFGTGRPNVLTF. CDR3 DNA: TGCAGCGTTTTCGGGACAGGACGTCCCAACGTCCTGACTTTC.